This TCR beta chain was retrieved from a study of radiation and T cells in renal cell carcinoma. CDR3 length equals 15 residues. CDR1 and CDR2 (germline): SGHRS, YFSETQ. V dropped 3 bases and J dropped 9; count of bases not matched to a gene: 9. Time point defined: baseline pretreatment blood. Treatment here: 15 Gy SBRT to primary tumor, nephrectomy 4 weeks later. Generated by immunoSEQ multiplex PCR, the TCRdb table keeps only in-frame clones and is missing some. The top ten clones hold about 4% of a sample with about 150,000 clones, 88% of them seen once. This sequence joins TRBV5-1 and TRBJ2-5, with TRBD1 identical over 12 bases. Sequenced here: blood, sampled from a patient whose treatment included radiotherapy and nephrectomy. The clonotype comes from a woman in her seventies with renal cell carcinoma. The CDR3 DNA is TGCGCCAGCAGCTGGGACGGGACAGGGGGCAGGGCCCAGTACTTC. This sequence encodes CASSWDGTGGRAQYF. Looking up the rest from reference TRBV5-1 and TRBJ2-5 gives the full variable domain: KAGVTQTPRYLIKTRGQQVTLSCSPISGHRSVSWYQQTPGQGLQFLFEYFSETQRNKGNFPGRFSGRQFSNSRSEMNVSTLELGDSALYLCASSWDGTGGRAQYFGPGTRLLVL.